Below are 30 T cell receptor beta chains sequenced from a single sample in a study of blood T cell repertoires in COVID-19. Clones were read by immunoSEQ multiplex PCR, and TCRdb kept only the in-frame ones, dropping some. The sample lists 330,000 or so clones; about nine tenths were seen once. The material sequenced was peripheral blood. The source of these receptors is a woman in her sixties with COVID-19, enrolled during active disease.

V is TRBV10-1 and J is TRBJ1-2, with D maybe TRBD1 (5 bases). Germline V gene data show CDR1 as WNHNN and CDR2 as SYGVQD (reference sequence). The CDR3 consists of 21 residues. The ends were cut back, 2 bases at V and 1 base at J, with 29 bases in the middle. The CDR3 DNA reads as TGCGCCAGCAGTGAGACATCCTGGGTTCACAGGTACAGCAATGATAACTATGGCTACACCTTC. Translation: CASSETSWVHRYSNDNYGYTF.

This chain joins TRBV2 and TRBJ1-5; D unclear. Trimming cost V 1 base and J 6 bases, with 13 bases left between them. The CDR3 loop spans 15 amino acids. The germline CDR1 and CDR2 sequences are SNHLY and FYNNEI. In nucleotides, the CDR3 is TGTGCCAGCAGTGAAGTAGGAGGGAAGGGTCAGCCCCAGCATTTT. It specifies CASSEVGGKGQPQHF.

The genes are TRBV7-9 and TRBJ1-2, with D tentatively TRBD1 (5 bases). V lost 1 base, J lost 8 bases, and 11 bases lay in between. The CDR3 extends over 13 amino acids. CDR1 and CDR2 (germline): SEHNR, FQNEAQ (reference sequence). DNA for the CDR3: TGTGCCAGCAGCTTAGTCAGGGATGGGGGCTACACCTTC. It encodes CASSLVRDGGYTF.

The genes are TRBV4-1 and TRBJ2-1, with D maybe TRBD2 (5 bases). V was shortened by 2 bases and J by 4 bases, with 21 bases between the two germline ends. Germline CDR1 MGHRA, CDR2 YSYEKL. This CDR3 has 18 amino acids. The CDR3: CASSQTFSITGEYNEQFF. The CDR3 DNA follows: TGCGCCAGCAGCCAAACCTTTAGCATAACCGGGGAGTACAATGAGCAGTTCTTC.

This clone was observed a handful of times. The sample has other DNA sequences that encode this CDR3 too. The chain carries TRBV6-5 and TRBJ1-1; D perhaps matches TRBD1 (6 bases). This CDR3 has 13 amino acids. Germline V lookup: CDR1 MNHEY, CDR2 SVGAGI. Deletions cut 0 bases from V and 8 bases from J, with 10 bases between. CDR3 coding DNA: TGTGCCAGCAGTTACTCGAGGCAGGGGGAAGCTTTCTTT. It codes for CASSYSRQGEAFF.

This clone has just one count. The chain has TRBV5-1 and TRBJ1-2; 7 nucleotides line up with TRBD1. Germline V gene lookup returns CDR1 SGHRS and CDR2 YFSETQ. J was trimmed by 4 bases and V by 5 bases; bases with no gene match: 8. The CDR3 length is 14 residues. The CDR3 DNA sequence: TGCGCCAGCAGTCCGGCCGGGACAGCCTATGGCTACACCTTC. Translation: CASSPAGTAYGYTF.

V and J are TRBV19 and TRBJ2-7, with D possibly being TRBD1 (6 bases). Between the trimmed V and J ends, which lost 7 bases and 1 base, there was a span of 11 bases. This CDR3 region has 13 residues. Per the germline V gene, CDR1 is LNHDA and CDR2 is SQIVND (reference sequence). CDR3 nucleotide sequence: TGTGCCAGTAATAGTCAGGGGTCCTACGAGCAGTACTTC. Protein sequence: CASNSQGSYEQYF.

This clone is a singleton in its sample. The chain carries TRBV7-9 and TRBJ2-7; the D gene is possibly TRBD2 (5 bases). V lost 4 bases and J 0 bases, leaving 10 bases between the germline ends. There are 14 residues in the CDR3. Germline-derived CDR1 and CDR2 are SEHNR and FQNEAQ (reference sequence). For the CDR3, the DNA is TGTGCCAGCAGCTCCCTCCGGGACTCCTACGAGCAGTACTTC. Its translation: CASSSLRDSYEQYF. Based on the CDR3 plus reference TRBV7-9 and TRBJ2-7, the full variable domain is DTGVSQNPRHKITKRGQNVTFRCDPISEHNRLYWYRQTLGQGPEFLTYFQNEAQLEKSRLLSDRFSAERPKGSFSTLEIQRTEQGDSAMYLCASSSLRDSYEQYFGPGTRLTVT.

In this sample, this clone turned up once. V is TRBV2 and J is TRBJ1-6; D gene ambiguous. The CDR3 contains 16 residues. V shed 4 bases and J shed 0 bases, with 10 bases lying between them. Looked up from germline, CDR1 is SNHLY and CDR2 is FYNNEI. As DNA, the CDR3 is TGTGCCAGCAGTGCGAGGGAACCCTCCTATAATTCACCCCTCCACTTT. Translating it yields CASSAREPSYNSPLHF.

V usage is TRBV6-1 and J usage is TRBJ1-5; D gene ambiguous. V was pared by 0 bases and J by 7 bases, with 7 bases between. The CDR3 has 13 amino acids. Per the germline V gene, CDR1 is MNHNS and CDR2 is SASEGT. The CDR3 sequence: CASSEAVRQPQHF. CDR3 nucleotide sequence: TGTGCCAGCAGTGAAGCGGTGAGACAGCCCCAGCATTTT.

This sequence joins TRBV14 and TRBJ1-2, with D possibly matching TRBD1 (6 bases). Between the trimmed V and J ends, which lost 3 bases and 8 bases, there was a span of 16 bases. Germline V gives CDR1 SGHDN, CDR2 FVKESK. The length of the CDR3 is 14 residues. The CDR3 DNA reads TGTGCCAGCAGCCAGCCCCCAGGGGTCGGAGGCTACACCTTC. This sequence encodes CASSQPPGVGGYTF.

The CDR3, as DNA: TGTGCCAGCAGCGTCGGACAGGGTCGGAATGAGCAGTTCTTC. Translating it yields CASSVGQGRNEQFF. V gene TRBV7-9 combines with J gene TRBJ2-1; 8 nucleotides agree with TRBD1. Germline assignment: CDR1 SEHNR and CDR2 FQNEAQ (reference sequence). The CDR3 length is 14 residues. Unmatched junction bases numbered 7, after V lost 5 bases and J lost 7 bases. Supplemented by reference TRBV7-9 and TRBJ2-1, the full variable domain reads DTGVSQNPRHKITKRGQNVTFRCDPISEHNRLYWYRQTLGQGPEFLTYFQNEAQLEKSRLLSDRFSAERPKGSFSTLEIQRTEQGDSAMYLCASSVGQGRNEQFFGPGTRLTVL.

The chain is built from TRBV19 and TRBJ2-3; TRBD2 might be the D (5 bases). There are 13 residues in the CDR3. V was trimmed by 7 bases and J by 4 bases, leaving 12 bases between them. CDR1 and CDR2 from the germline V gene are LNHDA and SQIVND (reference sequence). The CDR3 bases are TGTGCCAGTAAGTTTTGGGGAGCAGATACGCAGTATTTT. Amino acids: CASKFWGADTQYF.

The CDR3 here is CAWAGHKYQETQYF. DNA of the CDR3: TGTGCCTGGGCCGGACATAAGTACCAAGAGACCCAGTACTTC. The chain joins TRBV30 to TRBJ2-5; the D gene is possibly TRBD1 (5 bases). Germline CDR1 GTSNPN, CDR2 SVGIG (reference sequence). Trimming took off 5 bases at V and 0 bases at J, with 13 bases between the two ends. The CDR3 is 14 residues long.

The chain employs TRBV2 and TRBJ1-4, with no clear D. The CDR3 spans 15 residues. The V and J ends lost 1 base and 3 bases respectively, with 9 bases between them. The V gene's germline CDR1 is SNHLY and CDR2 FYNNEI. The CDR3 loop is CASSEGHRANEKLFF. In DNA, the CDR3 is TGTGCCAGCAGTGAAGGCCACAGAGCTAATGAAAAACTGTTTTTT.

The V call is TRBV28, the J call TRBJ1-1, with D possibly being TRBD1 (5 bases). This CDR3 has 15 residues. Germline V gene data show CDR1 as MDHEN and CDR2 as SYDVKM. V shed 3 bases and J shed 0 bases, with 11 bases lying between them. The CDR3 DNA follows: TGTGCCAGCAGTTTGGGGGGACGGATGAACACTGAAGCTTTCTTT. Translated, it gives CASSLGGRMNTEAFF.

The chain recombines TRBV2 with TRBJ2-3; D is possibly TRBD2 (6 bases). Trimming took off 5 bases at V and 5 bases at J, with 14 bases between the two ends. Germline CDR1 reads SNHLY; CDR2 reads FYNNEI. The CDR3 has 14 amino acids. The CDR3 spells CASSTTRREDTQYF. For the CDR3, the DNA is TGTGCCAGCAGTACAACCCGGAGGGAAGATACGCAGTATTTT.

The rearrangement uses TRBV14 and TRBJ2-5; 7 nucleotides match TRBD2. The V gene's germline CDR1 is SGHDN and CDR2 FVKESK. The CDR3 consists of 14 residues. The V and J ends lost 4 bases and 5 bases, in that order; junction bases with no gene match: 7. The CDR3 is CASSRGLLRETQYF. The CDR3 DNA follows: TGTGCCAGCAGCCGGGGACTACTCCGTGAGACCCAGTACTTC.

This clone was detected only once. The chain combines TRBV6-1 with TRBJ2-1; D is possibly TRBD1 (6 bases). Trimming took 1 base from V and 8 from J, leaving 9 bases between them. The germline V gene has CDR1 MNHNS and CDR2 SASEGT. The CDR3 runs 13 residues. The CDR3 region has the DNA TGTGCCAGCAGTGAAGGGGGGCGTGATGAGCAGTTCTTC. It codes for CASSEGGRDEQFF.

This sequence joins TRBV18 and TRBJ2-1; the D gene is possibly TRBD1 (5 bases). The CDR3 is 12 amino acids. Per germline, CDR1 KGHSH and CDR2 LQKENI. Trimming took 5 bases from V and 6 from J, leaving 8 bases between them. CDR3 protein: CASSDSINEQFF. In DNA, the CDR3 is TGTGCCAGCTCAGACAGTATCAATGAGCAGTTCTTC.

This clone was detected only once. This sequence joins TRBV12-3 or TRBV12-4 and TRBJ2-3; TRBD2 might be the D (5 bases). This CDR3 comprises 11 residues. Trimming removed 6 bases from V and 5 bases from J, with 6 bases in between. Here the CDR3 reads CASREVDTQYF. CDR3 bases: TGTGCCAGCAGGGAGGTAGATACGCAGTATTTT.

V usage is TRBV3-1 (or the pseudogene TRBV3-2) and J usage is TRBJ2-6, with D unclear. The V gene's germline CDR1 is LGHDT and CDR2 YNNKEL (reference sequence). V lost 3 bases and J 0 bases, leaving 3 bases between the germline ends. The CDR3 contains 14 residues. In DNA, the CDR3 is TGTGCCAGCAGCCACCGCTCTGGGGCCAACGTCCTGACTTTC. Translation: CASSHRSGANVLTF.

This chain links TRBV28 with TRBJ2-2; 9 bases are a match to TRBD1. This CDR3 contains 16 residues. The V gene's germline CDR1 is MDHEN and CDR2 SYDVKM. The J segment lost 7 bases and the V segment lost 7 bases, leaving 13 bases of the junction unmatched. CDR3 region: CASMGTQGAMVGELFF. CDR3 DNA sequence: TGTGCCAGCATGGGGACACAGGGGGCGATGGTCGGGGAGCTGTTTTTT.

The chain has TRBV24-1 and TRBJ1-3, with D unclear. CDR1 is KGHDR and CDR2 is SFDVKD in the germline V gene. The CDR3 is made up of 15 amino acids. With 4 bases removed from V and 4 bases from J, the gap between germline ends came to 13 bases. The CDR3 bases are TGTGCCACCAGTGACCCTACGGGGAGCGGAAACACCATATATTTT. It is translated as CATSDPTGSGNTIYF.

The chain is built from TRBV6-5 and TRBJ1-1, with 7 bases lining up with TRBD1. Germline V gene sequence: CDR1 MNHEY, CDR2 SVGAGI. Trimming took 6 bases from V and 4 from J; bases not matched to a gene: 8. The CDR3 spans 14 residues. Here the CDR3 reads CASRAPTGLTEAFF. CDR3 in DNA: TGTGCCAGCAGAGCCCCGACAGGGCTCACTGAAGCTTTCTTT.

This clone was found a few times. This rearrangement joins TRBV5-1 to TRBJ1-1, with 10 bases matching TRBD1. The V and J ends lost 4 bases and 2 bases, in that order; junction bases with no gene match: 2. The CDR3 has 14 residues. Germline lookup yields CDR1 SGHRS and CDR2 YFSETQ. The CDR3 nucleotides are TGCGCCAGCAGCATGACAGGGGGCAACACTGAAGCTTTCTTT. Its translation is CASSMTGGNTEAFF. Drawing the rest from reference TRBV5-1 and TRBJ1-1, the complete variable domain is KAGVTQTPRYLIKTRGQQVTLSCSPISGHRSVSWYQQTPGQGLQFLFEYFSETQRNKGNFPGRFSGRQFSNSRSEMNVSTLELGDSALYLCASSMTGGNTEAFFGQGTRLTVV.

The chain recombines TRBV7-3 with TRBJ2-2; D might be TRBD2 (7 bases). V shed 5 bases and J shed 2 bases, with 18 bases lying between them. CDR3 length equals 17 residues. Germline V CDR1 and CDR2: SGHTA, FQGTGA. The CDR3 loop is CASSPAGGGGNTGELFF. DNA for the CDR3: TGTGCCAGCAGCCCCGCCGGGGGCGGGGGAAACACCGGGGAGCTGTTTTTT.

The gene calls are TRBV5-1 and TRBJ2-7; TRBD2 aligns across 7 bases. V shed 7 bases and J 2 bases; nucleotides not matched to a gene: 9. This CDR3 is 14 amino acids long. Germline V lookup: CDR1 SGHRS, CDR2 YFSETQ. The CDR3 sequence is CASSPSRGAYEQYF. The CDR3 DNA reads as TGCGCCAGCTCCCCGTCACGGGGGGCCTACGAGCAGTACTTC.

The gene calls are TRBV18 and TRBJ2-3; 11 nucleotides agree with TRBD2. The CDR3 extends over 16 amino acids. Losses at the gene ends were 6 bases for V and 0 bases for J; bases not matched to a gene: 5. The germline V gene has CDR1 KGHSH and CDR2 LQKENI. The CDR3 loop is CASSWIAGGSTDTQYF. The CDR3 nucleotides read TGTGCCAGCTCGTGGATAGCGGGGGGGAGCACAGATACGCAGTATTTT.

CDR3: CASSEQGALGYTF. CDR3 bases: TGTGCCAGCAGTGAACAGGGGGCGCTTGGCTACACCTTC. V is TRBV6-1 and J is TRBJ1-2; the match to TRBD1 covers 8 bases. The germline CDR1 and CDR2 sequences are MNHNS and SASEGT. V shed 2 bases and J 7 bases; nucleotides not matched to a gene: 3. The CDR3 is made up of 13 amino acids.